The present T cell receptor beta chain was sequenced within a study of T cells expressing NK-cell markers (dated by TCRdb to 2018 to 2021). Describing the broader study: TCR beta-chain repertoires were profiled in sorted CD3+CD56+NKG2C+, CD3+CD56+NKG2C- and CD3+CD56-NKG2C+ T-cell subsets from about 8 donors. Seven of the eight sequenced donors were HCMV-seropositive and one was HCMV-seronegative. The eight sequenced donors were randomly selected healthy volunteers, three men and five women. Sequencing of the libraries produced 2 x 150 bp reads on Illumina HiSeq 2000/2500, MiSeq or NextSeq.

Findings and caveats that apply to the study as a whole: Whether the expanded NKG2C-expressing T cell clones were specific for HCMV antigens was left unclear. For roughly six donors, the dominant CD3+CD56+NKG2C+ clonotypes were among the top 10 CD8+ clonotypes and accounted for about 1.0-8% of CD8+ T cells. Those dominant clonotypes were again the most abundant among CD3+CD56-NKG2C+ cells in a handful of donors, at about 28.3-65%.

To determine HCMV serostatus, a commercial ELISA kit was used to detect HCMV-specific IgG in serum. Peripheral blood mononuclear cells were isolated from blood by Ficoll density gradient centrifugation. From the cysteine up to the phenylalanine, the CDR3 has a length of 14 residues. No DNA sequence is on record. CDR1 is given as MNHEY and CDR2 as SMNVEV, both from the germline V gene (reference sequence). A word on this clonotype: Its antigen is still unknown.

Sequencing was performed on an Illumina HiSeq 2000. TCR beta cDNA libraries were made by 5'RACE template switching that added a universal primer site and unique molecular identifiers. cDNA synthesis was primed from the TCR beta constant segment and was followed by two successive PCR amplification steps. Regarding the original processing steps: MIGEC was used to demultiplex reads and group the reads by UMI, and MiTCR was used to assemble and quantify clonotypes. To exclude erroneous sequences, any TCR cDNA sequence not supported by at least two reads was discarded. Downstream repertoire analysis used the tcR package, and clonotypes were matched across fractions by CDR3 nucleotide sequence plus V segment. Antigen specificity was annotated against VDJdb with VDJmatch, allowing one amino acid substitution in CDR3. TCRdb reprocessed the sequencing reads and holds a single record per CDR3 protein sequence, with no DNA. V and J calls and clone size were set by TCRdb, not the authors. The table for this sample shows 350,000 to 500,000 distinct CDR3 sequences. The ten largest account for 7.3% of the sample.

The receptor was derived from a woman aged 18 to 69 in good health. The specimen was blood T cells: a sorted CD56 or NKG2C T cell subset, CD4+ or CD8+ T cells, or bulk PBMC T cells (not recorded which). The V and J genes are TRBV27 and TRBJ1-1; lacking DNA, the TRBD1 call made by TCRdb goes unchecked. The CDR3 is CASSLWGGNTEAFF.